The 22 T cell receptor beta chains given below trace back to one sample, sequenced in a study of OX40 agonist ivuxolimab in advanced cancers. Sequencing was performed with immunoSEQ multiplex PCR; in TCRdb, only in-frame clones are kept and a portion is missing. The data contain 50,000 to 60,000 clones, 89% of them singletons. The specimen was CD4+ or CD8+ T cells sorted from blood, collected in a trial of the OX40 agonist ivuxolimab. All receptors come from an adult with an advanced solid tumor such as melanoma, head and neck, liver or kidney cancer.

The chain combines TRBV11-2 with TRBJ1-3; D gene ambiguous. V lost 5 bases and J lost 3, with 17 bases in between. The CDR3 has 16 amino acids. Germline-derived CDR1 and CDR2 are SGHAT and FQNNGV. Here the CDR3 DNA reads TGTGCCAGCAGCCCGCCCATACAAGGGTATGGAAACACCATATATTTT. It translates to CASSPPIQGYGNTIYF.

This CDR3 reads CASSMGASYEQYV. CDR3 nucleotides: TGTGCCAGTAGTATGGGGGCTTCCTACGAGCAGTACGTC. This chain uses TRBV19 with TRBJ2-7, with D possibly TRBD1 on 6 matching bases. The germline V gene has CDR1 LNHDA and CDR2 SQIVND (reference sequence). The CDR3 covers 13 residues. V dropped 3 bases and J dropped 1 base, with 7 bases sitting between them.

The chain is built from TRBV5-8 and TRBJ1-2; D might be TRBD1 (6 bases). CDR1 and CDR2 from the germline V gene are SGHTS and YDEGEE. Trimming cost V 6 bases and J 4 bases, with 10 bases left between them. CDR3 size: 12 residues. Here the CDR3 reads CASIGQLYGYTF. The CDR3 bases are TGTGCCAGCATCGGACAGCTCTATGGCTACACCTTC.

The chain uses TRBV5-4 and TRBJ1-2, with 9 bases matching TRBD1. CDR3 size: 15 residues. J was trimmed by 4 bases and V by 0 bases; bases with no gene match: 4. Germline loops: CDR1 SGHNT, CDR2 YYREEE (reference sequence). The CDR3 here is CASSLVGQGLYGYTF. DNA for the CDR3: TGTGCCAGCAGCTTGGTGGGACAGGGCCTCTATGGCTACACCTTC.

The chain carries TRBV7-6 and TRBJ2-1, with 7 bases aligning to TRBD1. Germline V gives CDR1 SGHVS, CDR2 FNYEAQ. This CDR3 has 15 residues. After removal of 5 bases from V and 3 bases from J, the junction contained 7 bases not matched to a gene. The CDR3 coding sequence is TGTGCCAGCAGCCGGAGACAGGGTCGCTACAATGAGCAGTTCTTC. Protein: CASSRRQGRYNEQFF.

The sample holds a few counts of this clone. This CDR3 is also generated by other DNA sequences in the sample. V is TRBV10-2 and J is TRBJ2-3, with 12 bases fitting TRBD2. CDR1 and CDR2 from the germline V gene are WSHSY and SAAADI. The CDR3 covers 15 residues. Trimming at V came to 5 bases and at J to 3 bases, leaving 3 bases not matched to a gene. CDR3 nucleotide sequence: TGCGCCAGCAGTTTGACTAGCGGGGGAACAGATACGCAGTATTTT. Its protein is CASSLTSGGTDTQYF.

The rearrangement joins TRBV11-3 to TRBJ2-2; 13 nucleotides align to TRBD2. CDR3 size: 17 residues. The germline CDR1 and CDR2 sequences are SGHNT and YENEEA. Germline trimming cut 6 bases from V and 2 bases from J; bases unmatched to any gene: 6. CDR3 loop: CASSPRLAGGNTGELFF. CDR3 sequence (DNA): TGTGCCAGCAGTCCTCGACTAGCGGGAGGTAACACCGGGGAGCTGTTTTTT. The full variable domain, its missing parts supplied by reference TRBV11-3 and TRBJ2-2, is EAGVVQSPRYKIIEKKQPVAFWCNPISGHNTLYWYLQNLGQGPELLIRYENEEAVDDSQLPKDRFSAERLKGVDSTLKIQPAELGDSAVYLCASSPRLAGGNTGELFFGEGSRLTVL.

The V gene is TRBV5-4, the J gene TRBJ2-2; D uncertain. Deletions cut 2 bases from V and 0 bases from J, with 14 bases between. The CDR3 length is 17 residues. CDR1 and CDR2 from the germline V gene are SGHNT and YYREEE (reference sequence). The CDR3 DNA reads TGTGCCAGCAGCTTCTCATTGGGCGGCGCGAACACCGGGGAGCTGTTTTTT. Amino acids: CASSFSLGGANTGELFF.

The chain links TRBV6-1 to TRBJ1-6, with 10 bases aligning to TRBD1. Germline trimming cut 6 bases from V and 10 bases from J; bases unmatched to any gene: 9. The CDR3 contains 15 residues. Germline-derived CDR1 and CDR2 are MNHNS and SASEGT. The CDR3 region has the DNA TGTGCCAGCAGAAAAGGACAGGGGGTCAGCTCACCCCTCCACTTT. Its translation: CASRKGQGVSSPLHF.

This chain joins TRBV7-9 and TRBJ1-2; a weak D match, TRBD1 (6 bases). The CDR3 has 15 amino acids. V lost 5 bases to trimming and J lost 5 bases, with 18 bases between them. CDR1 and CDR2 (germline): SEHNR, FQNEAQ (reference sequence). CDR3 residues: CASSLDLGHKYGYTF. The CDR3 nucleotides are TGTGCCAGCAGCCTTGACTTGGGACATAAATATGGCTACACCTTC.

V and J are TRBV7-3 and TRBJ2-1; D call uncertain. CDR3 size: 13 residues. With 4 bases removed from V and 7 bases from J, the gap between germline ends came to 11 bases. In germline, CDR1 is SGHTA, CDR2 FQGTGA. In nucleotides, the CDR3 is TGTGCCAGCAGCTCCCATCACGGGAATGAGCAGTTCTTC. It encodes CASSSHHGNEQFF.

V gene TRBV4-3 combines with J gene TRBJ1-3; the match to TRBD1 covers 7 bases. CDR1 LGHNA and CDR2 YSLEER come from the germline V gene. The CDR3 contains 14 residues. The junction had 7 bases not matched to a gene; V was cut back by 6 bases and J by 5 bases. CDR3 nucleotide sequence: TGCGCCAGCAGTCCCGGACAGGAGAGAAACACCATATATTTT. Amino acids: CASSPGQERNTIYF.

This chain connects TRBV28 to TRBJ1-1; 10 bases are shared with TRBD1. Germline CDR1 is MDHEN and CDR2 is SYDVKM. The CDR3 has 16 amino acids. J was trimmed by 10 bases and V by 6 bases; bases with no gene match: 17. The CDR3 sequence is CASRLTADRGRWVAFF. DNA of the CDR3: TGTGCCAGCAGGCTTACCGCCGACAGGGGGCGGTGGGTAGCTTTCTTT. The full variable domain, in which reference TRBV28 and TRBJ1-1 provide the parts outside the CDR3, is DVKVTQSSRYLVKRTGEKVFLECVQDMDHENMFWYRQDPGLGLRLIYFSYDVKMKEKGDIPEGYSVSREKKERFSLILESASTNQTSMYLCASRLTADRGRWVAFFGQGTRLTVV.

V is TRBV5-4 and J is TRBJ2-1, with 12 bases aligning to TRBD2. V shed 0 bases and J 7 bases; nucleotides not matched to a gene: 8. The germline V gene has CDR1 SGHNT and CDR2 YYREEE (reference sequence). The CDR3 loop spans 17 amino acids. CDR3 sequence (DNA): TGTGCCAGCAGCTTGGCTAGCGGGGGGGCCCGGGAAAATGAGCAGTTCTTC. As protein: CASSLASGGARENEQFF.

The chain has TRBV21-1 and TRBJ1-1; TRBD1 is the table's D call, not checked against the DNA. TRBV21-1 is an annotated pseudogene. The CDR3 runs 14 residues. The CDR3 DNA reads TGTGCCAACTACCGGGACAGGGGGCGAACTGAAGCTTTCTTT. It codes for CANYRDRGRTEAFF.

The rearrangement links TRBV5-1 to TRBJ2-2, with 8 positions matching TRBD2. The CDR3 is made up of 16 amino acids. Germline CDR1 is SGHRS and CDR2 is YFSETQ. V lost 3 bases to trimming and J lost 6 bases; unmatched junction nucleotides: 10. CDR3 nucleotides: TGCGCCAGCAGCTCTTTTAGCGGGAATCTCCCCGGGGAGCTGTTTTTT. It is translated as CASSSFSGNLPGELFF.

The V gene is TRBV6-5, the J gene TRBJ1-2; D is undetermined. The CDR3 extends over 14 amino acids. Germline CDR1 MNHEY, CDR2 SVGAGI. V lost 0 bases to trimming and J lost 7 bases, with 12 bases between them. As DNA, the CDR3 is TGTGCCAGCAGTTACTCGGGTGGGTTCAGTGGCTACACCTTC. This translates into CASSYSGGFSGYTF.

This sequence joins TRBV7-3 and TRBJ2-3; 9 bases line up with TRBD2. CDR1 is SGHTA, CDR2 FQGTGA, per germline. The trim removed 5 bases at V and 0 bases at J, leaving 9 bases unmatched. CDR3 length: 17 residues. Here the CDR3 reads CASSPPRTSDSTDTQYF. DNA of the CDR3: TGTGCCAGCAGCCCACCAAGGACTAGCGACAGCACAGATACGCAGTATTTT.

The CDR3 spells CASSEWQGPGGFHEQYF. The CDR3, as DNA: TGTGCCAGCAGTGAATGGCAGGGCCCCGGCGGTTTTCACGAGCAGTACTTC. The V and J genes are TRBV6-1 and TRBJ2-7; D might be TRBD1 (5 bases). The CDR3 is 17 amino acids. Germline assignment: CDR1 MNHNS and CDR2 SASEGT. Trimming left V 2 bases short and J 5 bases short, with 22 bases between.

The CDR3 is CASSSEYQAYEQYV. The CDR3 DNA sequence: TGTGCCAGCAGTTCTGAGTATCAAGCCTACGAGCAGTACGTC. This sequence joins TRBV6-6 and TRBJ2-7; D remains unclear. The CDR3 extends over 14 amino acids. V lost 4 bases, J lost 2 bases, and 12 bases lay in between. Germline CDR1 and CDR2: MNHNY and SVGAGI (reference sequence).

This clone was observed a single time. This chain joins TRBV7-9 and TRBJ1-2; perhaps TRBD1 as D (6 bases). This CDR3 has 17 residues. Germline assignment: CDR1 SEHNR and CDR2 FQNEAQ (reference sequence). Trimming pared 7 bases from V and 3 bases from J, leaving 24 bases between. CDR3 sequence reads: CASIPPAGAYTYYGYTF. The CDR3 DNA follows: TGTGCCAGCATTCCCCCAGCGGGGGCTTATACCTACTATGGCTACACCTTC.

V is TRBV9 and J is TRBJ2-1, with 13 positions matching TRBD2. CDR3 length: 17 amino acids. The junction had 14 bases not matched to a gene; V was cut back by 4 bases and J by 10 bases. Germline V gene data show CDR1 as SGDLS and CDR2 as YYNGEE. The CDR3 spells CASSIPRGTSGTGEQFF. The CDR3 region has the DNA TGTGCCAGCAGCATCCCTCGCGGGACTAGCGGGACAGGCGAGCAGTTCTTC. Variable domain in full (rest from reference TRBV9 and TRBJ2-1): DSGVTQTPKHLITATGQRVTLRCSPRSGDLSVYWYQQSLDQGLQFLIQYYNGEERAKGNILERFSAQQFPDLHSELNLSSLELGDSALYFCASSIPRGTSGTGEQFFGPGTRLTVL.